Each of the 18 T cell receptor beta chains below was sequenced from the same sample in a study of long-term antiretroviral therapy in people with HIV. Version v3.0 of the immunoSEQ assay was performed at survey level. Using immunoSEQ multiplex PCR, the repertoire was profiled, and TCRdb retains in-frame clones only, with some absent. The profile shows fewer than 35,000 clones, more than 60% of them singletons. The sequencing here drew on unsorted PBMCs, taken 2 years after starting antiretroviral therapy. The source is a woman in her 50s with HIV.

This clone came up a few times. The chain carries TRBV25-1 and TRBJ2-2; D may be TRBD2 (7 bases). The V end was cut by 8 bases, the J end by 1 base, with 17 bases between. Germline V CDR1 and CDR2: MGHDK, SYGVNS. This CDR3 spans 16 amino acids. This CDR3 is CASVGGRALNTGELFF. The CDR3 bases are TGTGCCAGCGTAGGGGGGAGGGCCCTGAACACCGGGGAGCTGTTTTTT.

This clone came up a few times. The genes are TRBV5-4 and TRBJ1-2; D gene ambiguous. The V and J ends lost 4 bases and 8 bases respectively, with 12 bases between them. The CDR3 sequence is 12 residues long. CDR1 SGHNT and CDR2 YYREEE come from the germline V gene (reference sequence). This chain's CDR3 is CASSTPWQGYTF. The CDR3 DNA reads TGTGCCAGCAGCACCCCCTGGCAGGGCTACACCTTC.

This sequence joins TRBV9 and TRBJ1-6; D gene ambiguous. This CDR3 is 13 amino acids long. Trimming pared 0 bases from V and 7 bases from J, leaving 5 bases between. CDR1 is SGDLS and CDR2 is YYNGEE in the germline V gene. The CDR3 bases are TGTGCCAGCAGCGTAGCAGGCAATTCACCCCTCCACTTT. Amino acids: CASSVAGNSPLHF. Based on the CDR3 plus reference TRBV9 and TRBJ1-6, the full variable domain is DSGVTQTPKHLITATGQRVTLRCSPRSGDLSVYWYQQSLDQGLQFLIQYYNGEERAKGNILERFSAQQFPDLHSELNLSSLELGDSALYFCASSVAGNSPLHFGNGTRLTVT.

This sequence joins TRBV6-1 and TRBJ1-6, with D hard to call. The CDR3 extends over 15 amino acids. The V end lost 2 bases, the J end lost 7 bases, and 12 bases lay between the germline ends. Per the germline V gene, CDR1 is MNHNS and CDR2 is SASEGT. The CDR3 region has the DNA TGTGCCAGCAGTGAAATGGCTTCCGGGAATTCACCCCTCCACTTT. It encodes CASSEMASGNSPLHF.

The V call is TRBV27, the J call TRBJ1-1, with 9 bases that match TRBD1. From germline, CDR1 is MNHEY and CDR2 SMNVEV (reference sequence). This CDR3 is built from 15 residues. Trimming took 5 bases from V and 6 from J; bases not matched to a gene: 10. DNA of the CDR3: TGTGCCAGCAGTCCGTGGGACAGGGTCGGCGCTGAAGCTTTCTTT. It yields the protein CASSPWDRVGAEAFF.

This clone was observed a few times. J is TRBJ2-2 and V is TRBV9; D call uncertain. V shed 2 bases and J shed 4 bases, with 0 bases lying between them. The length of the CDR3 is 11 residues. The germline V gene has CDR1 SGDLS and CDR2 YYNGEE. The CDR3 is CASSVTGELFF. For the CDR3, the DNA is TGTGCCAGCAGCGTCACCGGGGAGCTGTTTTTT.

V gene TRBV5-6 combines with J gene TRBJ2-5; unclear D gene. Germline V gene lookup returns CDR1 SGHDT and CDR2 YYEEEE. Trimming cost V 0 bases and J 5 bases, with 14 bases left between them. The CDR3 has 15 residues. CDR3 nucleotide sequence: TGTGCCAGCAGCTTGGCCAGATGGATCCTGGAGACCCAGTACTTC. Its translation: CASSLARWILETQYF.

The chain joins TRBV7-9 to TRBJ2-5, with unresolved D. Germline CDR1 reads SEHNR; CDR2 reads FQNEAQ (reference sequence). The CDR3 is 13 residues long. Trimming took 3 bases from V and 4 from J, leaving 9 bases between them. The CDR3 coding sequence is TGTGCCAGCAGCTTCGTAGGGCCAGAGACCCAGTACTTC. It specifies CASSFVGPETQYF.

The chain recombines TRBV7-3 with TRBJ2-3, with 9 bases identical to TRBD2. J was trimmed by 3 bases and V by 3 bases; bases with no gene match: 1. Germline V gene sequence: CDR1 SGHTA, CDR2 FQGTGA. This CDR3 has 14 amino acids. The CDR3 loop reads CASSLAGGTDTQYF. CDR3 bases: TGTGCCAGCAGCTTGGCGGGGGGGACAGATACGCAGTATTTT.

The V call is TRBV6-5, the J call TRBJ2-5, with TRBD2 as a possible D gene (7 bases). V lost 6 bases and J lost 2, with 16 bases in between. The CDR3 covers 15 residues. Per germline, CDR1 MNHEY and CDR2 SVGAGI. CDR3 coding DNA: TGTGCCAGCAGGGAAAGCGGGACAAATCAAGAGACCCAGTACTTC. Translation: CASRESGTNQETQYF.

In this sample, this clone turned up once. CDR3 nucleotides: TGTGCCAGCAGCTTGGGCAATTCTGAGCAGTTCTTC. It yields the protein CASSLGNSEQFF. This rearrangement joins TRBV5-6 to TRBJ2-1; D is unclear. Germline CDR1 and CDR2: SGHDT and YYEEEE. V was clipped by 0 bases and J by 9 bases, with 7 bases between them. This CDR3 region has 12 residues.

The J gene is TRBJ2-2, the V gene TRBV4-1; D assignment may be TRBD1 or TRBD2 (5 bases each). This CDR3 has 13 amino acids. V gave up 3 bases and J gave up 9 bases, with 11 bases separating them. Looked up from germline, CDR1 is MGHRA and CDR2 is YSYEKL. The CDR3 reads CASSQGPDRELFF. The CDR3 DNA sequence: TGCGCCAGCAGCCAGGGACCCGACCGGGAGCTGTTTTTT.

The V call is TRBV5-8, the J call TRBJ1-2; TRBD1 aligns across 7 bases. Germline lookup yields CDR1 SGHTS and CDR2 YDEGEE. The J segment lost 3 bases and the V segment lost 3 bases, leaving 2 bases of the junction unmatched. The CDR3 runs 13 residues. CDR3 sequence reads: CASSSQGYYGYTF. CDR3 nucleotide sequence: TGTGCCAGCAGCTCACAGGGGTACTATGGCTACACCTTC.

This chain joins TRBV7-6 and TRBJ2-7; D tentatively reads TRBD1 or TRBD2 (5 bases each). This CDR3 contains 13 residues. Germline V lookup: CDR1 SGHVS, CDR2 FNYEAQ. V dropped 5 bases and J dropped 2 bases, with 10 bases sitting between them. The CDR3 DNA reads as TGTGCCAGCAGCCGAGGGGAACCCTACGAGCAGTACTTC. Translation gives CASSRGEPYEQYF.

The rearrangement uses TRBV6-1 and TRBJ2-6; D call uncertain. The CDR3 extends over 13 amino acids. V was shortened by 7 bases and J by 0 bases, with 4 bases between the two germline ends. Germline loops: CDR1 MNHNS, CDR2 SASEGT. Written as DNA, the CDR3 is TGTGCCAGCATGATCTCTGGGGCCAACGTCCTGACTTTC. This codes for CASMISGANVLTF.

CDR3 residues: CASSRAGTPYEQYF. DNA for the CDR3: TGTGCCAGCTCTAGGGCAGGGACCCCCTACGAGCAGTACTTC. The rearrangement joins TRBV19 to TRBJ2-7, with D perhaps matching TRBD1 or TRBD2 (5 bases each). The V end was cut by 9 bases, the J end by 2 bases, with 17 bases between. Germline CDR1 and CDR2: LNHDA and SQIVND (reference sequence). The CDR3 has 14 residues.

The genes are TRBV5-1 and TRBJ2-1; 9 bases match TRBD2. The junction had 10 bases not matched to a gene; V was cut back by 2 bases and J by 13 bases. There are 14 residues in the CDR3. CDR1 is SGHRS and CDR2 is YFSETQ in the germline V gene. The CDR3 loop reads CASSFKAGGPGQFF. In DNA form, the CDR3 reads TGCGCCAGCAGCTTTAAGGCGGGGGGGCCCGGACAGTTCTTC.

The chain has TRBV2 and TRBJ1-4; 11 bases fit TRBD1. Per the germline V gene, CDR1 is SNHLY and CDR2 is FYNNEI. V lost 8 bases and J lost 2; bases outside the gene matches: 1. This CDR3 region has 14 residues. This CDR3 reads CASRTGGTNEKLFF. The CDR3 DNA is TGTGCCAGCCGGACAGGGGGCACTAATGAAAAACTGTTTTTT.